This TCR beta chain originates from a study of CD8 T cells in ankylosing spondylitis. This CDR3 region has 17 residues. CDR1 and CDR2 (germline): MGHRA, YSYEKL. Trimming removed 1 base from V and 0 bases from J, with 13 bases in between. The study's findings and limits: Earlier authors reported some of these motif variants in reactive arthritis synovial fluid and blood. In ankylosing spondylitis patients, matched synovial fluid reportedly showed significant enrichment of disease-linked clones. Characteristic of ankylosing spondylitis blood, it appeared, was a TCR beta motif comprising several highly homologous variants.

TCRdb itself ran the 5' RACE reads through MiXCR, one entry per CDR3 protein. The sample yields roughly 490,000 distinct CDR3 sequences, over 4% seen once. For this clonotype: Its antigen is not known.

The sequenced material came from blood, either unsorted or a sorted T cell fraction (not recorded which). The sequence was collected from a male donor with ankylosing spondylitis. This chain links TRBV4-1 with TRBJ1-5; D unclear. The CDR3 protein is CASSQGRDEYSNQPQHF. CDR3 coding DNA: TGCGCCAGCAGCCAAGGGCGCGACGAGTATAGCAATCAGCCCCAGCATTTT.